The 15 T cell receptor beta chains below all came from one sample that was sequenced in a study of T cell responses to AZD1222 COVID-19 vaccine. TCRdb keeps only in-frame clones here, not all; method: immunoSEQ multiplex PCR. The table includes about 89,000 clones, 89% detected once. Material: peripheral blood, obtained 28 days after the second AZD1222 dose. The receptors were gathered from an adult who received the AZD1222 COVID-19 vaccine.

This chain uses TRBV10-1 with TRBJ1-2; possibly TRBD1 for D (6 bases). Germline loops: CDR1 WNHNN, CDR2 SYGVQD (reference sequence). With 0 bases removed from V and 8 bases from J, the gap between germline ends came to 16 bases. The CDR3 totals 15 residues. Here the CDR3 reads CASSESPQGTGGYTF. The CDR3 DNA is TGCGCCAGCAGTGAGTCTCCGCAGGGGACGGGGGGCTACACCTTC.

Notes on this clone: The DNA is omitted, as the CDR3 cannot be located on it reliably, and the CDR3 follows TCRdb's listing. V gene TRBV21-1 combines with J gene TRBJ2-7; TRBD2, the table's D call, was not compared with the DNA. TRBV21-1 is deemed a pseudogene. Both ends counted, the CDR3 spans 15 residues. CDR3 in amino acids: CASSKVGTGSYEQYF.

The chain carries TRBV19 and TRBJ1-4, with unresolved D. The CDR3 consists of 14 residues. Germline values: CDR1 LNHDA, CDR2 SQIVND (reference sequence). V was trimmed by 5 bases and J by 8 bases, leaving 15 bases between them. The CDR3 coding sequence is TGTGCCAGTAGTTGGTCCCACTCACGGGAAAAACTGTTTTTT. This encodes CASSWSHSREKLFF.

The chain combines TRBV2 with TRBJ1-3; D uncertain. Germline loops: CDR1 SNHLY, CDR2 FYNNEI. Trimming shortened V by 1 base and J by 0 bases, and 7 bases separated the two germline ends. The CDR3 is 15 residues long. The CDR3 is CASSEGRSSGNTIYF. The CDR3 DNA follows: TGTGCCAGCAGTGAAGGCCGGAGCTCTGGAAACACCATATATTTT.

The gene calls are TRBV4-3 and TRBJ1-2; 9 bases align to TRBD1. The V gene end was trimmed by 2 bases and the J gene end by 6 bases; junction bases not matched to a gene: 4. From germline, CDR1 is LGHNA and CDR2 YSLEER. The CDR3 is 14 residues long. The CDR3 DNA reads TGCGCCAGCAGCCAACTCCGACAGGGGGATGGCTACACCTTC. This translates into CASSQLRQGDGYTF.

The chain recombines TRBV5-1 with TRBJ1-2; D is unresolved. The CDR3 has 12 amino acids. V shed 3 bases and J shed 3 bases, with 6 bases lying between them. CDR1 and CDR2 (germline): SGHRS, YFSETQ. CDR3 coding DNA: TGCGCCAGCAGCTCGGATTACTATGGCTACACCTTC. It yields the protein CASSSDYYGYTF. Drawing the rest from reference TRBV5-1 and TRBJ1-2, the complete variable domain is KAGVTQTPRYLIKTRGQQVTLSCSPISGHRSVSWYQQTPGQGLQFLFEYFSETQRNKGNFPGRFSGRQFSNSRSEMNVSTLELGDSALYLCASSSDYYGYTFGSGTRLTVV.

This chain links TRBV7-2 with TRBJ2-1; TRBD1 agrees at 11 bases. This CDR3 is 15 amino acids long. With 6 bases clipped from V and 10 bases from J, the junction kept 11 bases outside the gene matches. Germline V gives CDR1 SGHTA, CDR2 FQGNSA. In DNA, the CDR3 is TGTGCCAGCAGTTCTTCTGGGACAGGGGGTTGGGAGCAGTTCTTC. It is translated as CASSSSGTGGWEQFF.

The V and J genes are TRBV4-2 and TRBJ2-1; TRBD2 agrees at 7 bases. Germline CDR1 LGHNA, CDR2 YNFKEQ. After removal of 3 bases from V and 10 bases from J, the junction contained 3 bases not matched to a gene. The CDR3 is 12 amino acids. CDR3 DNA: TGTGCCAGCAGCCACCAGACTAGCGAGCAGTTCTTC. It encodes CASSHQTSEQFF.

Turning to this clone: The same CDR3 also results from other DNA sequences found in this sample. The chain joins TRBV6-2 or TRBV6-3 to TRBJ1-5; D not certain. V was pared by 0 bases and J by 2 bases, with 8 bases between. The germline gives CDR1 MNHEY, CDR2 SVGEGT. The CDR3 contains 15 residues. CDR3 region: CASSYSGGRNQPQHF. In DNA form, the CDR3 reads TGTGCCAGCAGTTACTCAGGCGGCCGCAATCAGCCCCAGCATTTT.

J is TRBJ1-2 and V is TRBV30; 7 bases are a match to TRBD1. J lost 2 bases, V lost 4 bases, and 10 bases had no gene match. Germline V gives CDR1 GTSNPN, CDR2 SVGIG (reference sequence). The CDR3 consists of 15 residues. CDR3 in DNA: TGTGCCTGGATCAAGGGGGCAGGCGTAAACTATGGCTACACCTTC. Encoded protein: CAWIKGAGVNYGYTF.

This chain uses TRBV19 with TRBJ1-1; 9 bases are a match to TRBD1. Trimming removed 8 bases from V and 4 bases from J; junction bases left unmatched: 8. CDR3 length: 14 residues. The V gene's germline CDR1 is LNHDA and CDR2 SQIVND (reference sequence). Here the CDR3 DNA reads TGTGCCAGTGGGACAGGGTGGGAAGGCACTGAAGCTTTCTTT. It codes for CASGTGWEGTEAFF.

V gene TRBV10-1 combines with J gene TRBJ2-2, with D uncertain. Germline loops: CDR1 WNHNN, CDR2 SYGVQD (reference sequence). This CDR3 has 16 amino acids. Trimming pared 4 bases from V and 0 bases from J, leaving 12 bases between. The CDR3 DNA is TGCGCCAGCAGTGCCTCCCGTCAGTCGAACACCGGGGAGCTGTTTTTT. Protein: CASSASRQSNTGELFF.

The chain employs TRBV2 and TRBJ2-7, with 7 bases matching TRBD2. The trim removed 6 bases at V and 6 bases at J, leaving 11 bases unmatched. Germline V gene sequence: CDR1 SNHLY, CDR2 FYNNEI. The CDR3 has 14 amino acids. CDR3 sequence: CASSAGTTPREQYF. The CDR3 nucleotides read TGTGCCAGCAGCGCCGGGACTACTCCCCGCGAGCAGTACTTC.

The chain recombines TRBV27 with TRBJ1-5; a possible D gene is TRBD1 (5 bases). The CDR3 consists of 14 residues. CDR1 and CDR2 (germline): MNHEY, SMNVEV (reference sequence). V lost 0 bases and J 6 bases, leaving 9 bases between the germline ends. The CDR3: CASSLSGPGQPQHF. The CDR3 nucleotides read TGTGCCAGCAGTTTATCGGGGCCGGGTCAGCCCCAGCATTTT.

This sequence joins TRBV7-3 and TRBJ1-1; tentative D call: TRBD1 (6 bases). Germline lookup yields CDR1 SGHTA and CDR2 FQGTGA. The CDR3 covers 14 residues. V was cut by 3 bases and J by 8 bases, with 16 bases left in between. The CDR3 sequence: CASSLTGPEGEAFF. The DNA of the CDR3 is TGTGCCAGCAGCTTGACAGGACCGGAGGGGGAAGCTTTCTTT.